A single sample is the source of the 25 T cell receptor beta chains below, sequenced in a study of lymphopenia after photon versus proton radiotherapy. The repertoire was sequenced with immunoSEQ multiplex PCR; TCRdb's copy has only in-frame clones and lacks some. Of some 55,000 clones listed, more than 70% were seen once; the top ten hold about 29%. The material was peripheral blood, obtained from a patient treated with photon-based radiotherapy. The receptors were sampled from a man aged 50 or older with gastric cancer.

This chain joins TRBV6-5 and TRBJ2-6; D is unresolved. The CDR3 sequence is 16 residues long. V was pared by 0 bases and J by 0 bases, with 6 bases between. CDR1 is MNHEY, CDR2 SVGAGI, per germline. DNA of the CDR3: TGTGCCAGCAGTTACTCGTCCGACTCTGGGGCCAACGTCCTGACTTTC. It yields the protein CASSYSSDSGANVLTF.

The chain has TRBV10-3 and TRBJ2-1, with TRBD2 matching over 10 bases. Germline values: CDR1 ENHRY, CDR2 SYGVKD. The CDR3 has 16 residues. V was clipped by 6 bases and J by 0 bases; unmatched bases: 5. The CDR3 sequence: CAISSPSGSSYNEQFF. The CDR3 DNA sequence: TGTGCCATCAGCTCCCCTAGCGGGAGCTCCTACAATGAGCAGTTCTTC.

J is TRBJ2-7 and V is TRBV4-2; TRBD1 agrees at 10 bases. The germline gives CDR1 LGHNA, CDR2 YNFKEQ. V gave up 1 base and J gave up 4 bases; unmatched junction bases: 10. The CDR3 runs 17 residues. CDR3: CASSQVSTGTGAYEQYF. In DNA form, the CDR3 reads TGTGCCAGCAGCCAAGTCTCGACCGGGACAGGGGCGTACGAGCAGTACTTC.

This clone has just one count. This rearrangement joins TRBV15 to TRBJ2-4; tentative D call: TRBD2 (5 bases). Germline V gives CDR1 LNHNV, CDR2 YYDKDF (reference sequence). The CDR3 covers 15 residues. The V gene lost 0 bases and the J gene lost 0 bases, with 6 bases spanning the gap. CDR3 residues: CATSREAGAKNIQYF. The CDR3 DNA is TGTGCCACCAGCAGAGAGGCGGGAGCCAAAAACATTCAGTACTTC.

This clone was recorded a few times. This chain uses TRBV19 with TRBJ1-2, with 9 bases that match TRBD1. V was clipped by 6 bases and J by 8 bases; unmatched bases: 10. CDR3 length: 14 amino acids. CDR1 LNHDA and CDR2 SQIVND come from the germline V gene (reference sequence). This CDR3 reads CASRKGQGMRGYTF. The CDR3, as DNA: TGTGCCAGTAGGAAGGGACAGGGAATGAGGGGCTACACCTTC.

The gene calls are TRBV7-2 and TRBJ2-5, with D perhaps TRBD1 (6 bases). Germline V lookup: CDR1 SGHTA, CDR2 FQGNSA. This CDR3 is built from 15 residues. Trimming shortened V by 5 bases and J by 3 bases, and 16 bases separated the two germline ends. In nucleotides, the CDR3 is TGTGCCAGCAGCACTCCAGGGGCCACCAAAGAGACCCAGTACTTC. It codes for CASSTPGATKETQYF.

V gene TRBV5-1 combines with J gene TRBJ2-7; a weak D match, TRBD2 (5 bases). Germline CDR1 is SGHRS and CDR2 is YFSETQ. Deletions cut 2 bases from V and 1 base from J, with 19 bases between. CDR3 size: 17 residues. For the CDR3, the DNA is TGCGCCAGCAGCTTAGATATTAGCGCCCACAGTTCCTACGAGCAGTACTTC. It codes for CASSLDISAHSSYEQYF.

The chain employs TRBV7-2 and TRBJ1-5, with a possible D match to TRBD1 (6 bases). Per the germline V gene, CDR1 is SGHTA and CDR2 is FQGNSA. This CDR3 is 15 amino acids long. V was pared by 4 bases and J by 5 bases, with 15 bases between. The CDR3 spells CASSWKGGLYQPQHF. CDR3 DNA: TGTGCCAGCAGCTGGAAGGGGGGACTCTATCAGCCCCAGCATTTT.

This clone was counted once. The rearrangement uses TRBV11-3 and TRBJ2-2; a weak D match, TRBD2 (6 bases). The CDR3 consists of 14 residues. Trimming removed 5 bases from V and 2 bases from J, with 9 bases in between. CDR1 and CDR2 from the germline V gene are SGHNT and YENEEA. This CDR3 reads CASSQDYNTGELFF. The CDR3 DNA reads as TGTGCCAGCAGCCAGGACTATAACACCGGGGAGCTGTTTTTT.

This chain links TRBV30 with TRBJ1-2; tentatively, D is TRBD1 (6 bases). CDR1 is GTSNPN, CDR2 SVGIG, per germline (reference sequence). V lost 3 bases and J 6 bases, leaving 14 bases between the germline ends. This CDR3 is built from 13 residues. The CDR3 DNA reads TGTGCCTGGAGCCAGAGCAGGGGTGATGGCTACACCTTC. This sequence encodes CAWSQSRGDGYTF.

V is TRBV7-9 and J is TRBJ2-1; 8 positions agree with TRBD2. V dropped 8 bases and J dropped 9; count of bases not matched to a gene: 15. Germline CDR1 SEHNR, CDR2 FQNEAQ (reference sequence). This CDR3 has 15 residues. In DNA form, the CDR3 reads TGTGCCAGCTACAAAGGAGCGGGAGATAGCAGTGAGCAGTTCTTC. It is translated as CASYKGAGDSSEQFF.

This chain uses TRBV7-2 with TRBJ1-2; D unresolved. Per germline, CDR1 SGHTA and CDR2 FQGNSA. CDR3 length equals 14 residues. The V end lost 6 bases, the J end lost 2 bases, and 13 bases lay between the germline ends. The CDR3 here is CASRSSGKNYGYTF. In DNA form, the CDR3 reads TGTGCCAGCAGATCAAGCGGGAAAAACTATGGCTACACCTTC.

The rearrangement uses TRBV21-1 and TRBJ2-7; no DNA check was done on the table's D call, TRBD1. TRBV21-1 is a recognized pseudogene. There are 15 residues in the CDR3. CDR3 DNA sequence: TGTGCCAGCAGCAAAAGGGACAGGGAACCCTACGAGCAGTACTTC. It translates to CASSKRDREPYEQYF.

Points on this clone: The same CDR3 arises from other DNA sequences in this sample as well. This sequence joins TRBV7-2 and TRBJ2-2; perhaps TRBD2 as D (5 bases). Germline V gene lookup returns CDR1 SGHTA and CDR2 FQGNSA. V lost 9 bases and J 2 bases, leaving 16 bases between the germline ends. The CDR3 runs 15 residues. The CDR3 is CASSLRTRNTGELFF. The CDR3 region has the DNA TGTGCCAGTAGCCTTCGGACTCGAAACACCGGGGAGCTGTTTTTT.

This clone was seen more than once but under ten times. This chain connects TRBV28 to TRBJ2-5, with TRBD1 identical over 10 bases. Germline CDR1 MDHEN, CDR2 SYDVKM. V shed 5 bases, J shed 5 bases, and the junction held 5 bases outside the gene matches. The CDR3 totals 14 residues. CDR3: CASSVGQGFETQYF. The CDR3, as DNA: TGTGCCAGCAGTGTGGGACAGGGGTTTGAGACCCAGTACTTC.

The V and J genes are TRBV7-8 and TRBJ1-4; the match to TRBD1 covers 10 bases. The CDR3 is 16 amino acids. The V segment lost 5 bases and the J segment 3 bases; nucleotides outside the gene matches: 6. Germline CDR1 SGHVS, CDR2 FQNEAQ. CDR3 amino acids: CASSLRDRGSNEKLFF. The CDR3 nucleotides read TGTGCCAGCAGCCTCCGGGACAGGGGCTCTAATGAAAAACTGTTTTTT.

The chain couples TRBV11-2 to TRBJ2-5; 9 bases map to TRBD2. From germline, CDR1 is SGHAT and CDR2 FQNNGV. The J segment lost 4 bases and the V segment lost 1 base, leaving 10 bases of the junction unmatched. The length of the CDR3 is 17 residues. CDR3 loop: CASSLGGAAGGRETQYF. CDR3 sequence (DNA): TGTGCCAGCAGCTTAGGGGGAGCAGCGGGAGGTCGAGAGACCCAGTACTTC.

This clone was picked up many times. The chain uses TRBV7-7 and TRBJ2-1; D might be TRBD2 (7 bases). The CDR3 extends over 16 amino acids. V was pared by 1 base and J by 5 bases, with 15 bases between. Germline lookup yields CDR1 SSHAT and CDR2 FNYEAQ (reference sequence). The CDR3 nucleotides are TGTGCCAGCAGCTTAGGGGGGGCTAGCGGTAACAATGAGCAGTTCTTC. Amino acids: CASSLGGASGNNEQFF. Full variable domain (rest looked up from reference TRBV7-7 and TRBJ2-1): GAGVSQSPRYKVTKRGQDVTLRCDPISSHATLYWYQQALGQGPEFLTYFNYEAQPDKSGLPSDRFSAERPEGSISTLTIQRTEQRDSAMYRCASSLGGASGNNEQFFGPGTRLTVL.

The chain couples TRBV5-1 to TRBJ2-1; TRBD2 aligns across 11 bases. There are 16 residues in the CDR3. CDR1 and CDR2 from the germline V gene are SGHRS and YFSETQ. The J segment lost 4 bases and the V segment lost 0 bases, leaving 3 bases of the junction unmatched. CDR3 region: CASSLDPSGGYNEQFF. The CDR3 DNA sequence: TGCGCCAGCAGCTTGGATCCTAGCGGGGGGTACAATGAGCAGTTCTTC. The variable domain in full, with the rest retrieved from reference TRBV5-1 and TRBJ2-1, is KAGVTQTPRYLIKTRGQQVTLSCSPISGHRSVSWYQQTPGQGLQFLFEYFSETQRNKGNFPGRFSGRQFSNSRSEMNVSTLELGDSALYLCASSLDPSGGYNEQFFGPGTRLTVL.

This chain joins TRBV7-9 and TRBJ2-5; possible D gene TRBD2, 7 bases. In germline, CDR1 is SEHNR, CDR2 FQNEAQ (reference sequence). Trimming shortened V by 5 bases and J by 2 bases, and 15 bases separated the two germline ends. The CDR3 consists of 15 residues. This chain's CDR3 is CASSRGRGQQETQYF. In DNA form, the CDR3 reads TGTGCCAGCAGCCGGGGGCGGGGGCAGCAAGAGACCCAGTACTTC. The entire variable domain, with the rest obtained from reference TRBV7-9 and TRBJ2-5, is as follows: DTGVSQNPRHKITKRGQNVTFRCDPISEHNRLYWYRQTLGQGPEFLTYFQNEAQLEKSRLLSDRFSAERPKGSFSTLEIQRTEQGDSAMYLCASSRGRGQQETQYFGPGTRLLVL.

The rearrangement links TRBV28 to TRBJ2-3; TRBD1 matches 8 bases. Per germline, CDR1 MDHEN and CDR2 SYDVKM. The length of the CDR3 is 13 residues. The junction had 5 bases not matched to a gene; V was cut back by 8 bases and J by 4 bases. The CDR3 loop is CASRLQGADTQYF. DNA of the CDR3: TGTGCCAGCCGATTACAGGGGGCAGATACGCAGTATTTT.

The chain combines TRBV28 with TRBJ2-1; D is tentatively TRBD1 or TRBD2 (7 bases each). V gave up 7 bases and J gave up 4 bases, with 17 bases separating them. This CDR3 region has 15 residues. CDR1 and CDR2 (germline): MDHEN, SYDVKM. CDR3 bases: TGTGCCAGCAACCTGGCGGGGGACAGATACAATGAGCAGTTCTTC. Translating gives CASNLAGDRYNEQFF.

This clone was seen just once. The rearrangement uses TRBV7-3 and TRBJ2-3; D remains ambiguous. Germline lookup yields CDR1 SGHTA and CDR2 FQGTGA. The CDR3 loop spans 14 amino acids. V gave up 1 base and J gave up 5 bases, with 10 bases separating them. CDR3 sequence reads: CASSLSPSRDTQYF. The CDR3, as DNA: TGTGCCAGCAGCTTAAGCCCCTCACGAGATACGCAGTATTTT.

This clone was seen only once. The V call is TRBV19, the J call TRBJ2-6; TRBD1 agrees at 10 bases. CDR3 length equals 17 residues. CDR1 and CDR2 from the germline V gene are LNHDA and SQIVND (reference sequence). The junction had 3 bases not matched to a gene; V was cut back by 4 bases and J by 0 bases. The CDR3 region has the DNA TGTGCCAGTAGTACTGGACAGGGGGTCTCTGGGGCCAACGTCCTGACTTTC. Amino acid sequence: CASSTGQGVSGANVLTF.

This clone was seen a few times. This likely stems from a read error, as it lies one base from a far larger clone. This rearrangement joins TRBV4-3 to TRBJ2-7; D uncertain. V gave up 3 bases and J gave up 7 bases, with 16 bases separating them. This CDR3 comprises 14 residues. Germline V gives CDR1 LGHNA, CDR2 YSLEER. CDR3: CASSHTALSNEQYF. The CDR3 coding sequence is TGCGCCAGCAGCCATACCGCCCTCAGCAATGAGCAGTACTTC.